These T cell receptor beta chains were read from a single sample in a study of T cells in Graves' hyperthyroidism and ophthalmopathy. Via MiXCR, TCRdb re-called the multiplex PCR reads, giving one row per CDR3 protein. The repertoire holds 690,000 or so distinct CDR3 sequences, with 15% to 20% as singletons. Sequencing was done on a sample of blood. The receptors derive from a woman aged 50 to 60 with Graves' hyperthyroidism that later progressed to Graves' ophthalmopathy. CDR3s include the opening cysteine and the closing phenylalanine or tryptophan. Size is stated for part of the rows, as once, few or many counts, or as a class when the clone is expanded.

j_call: TRBJ2-1
clone_size: few
v_call: TRBV18
cdr3_aa: CAGSPVEGAEQFF

j_call: TRBJ2-7
clone_size: -
v_call: TRBV29-1
cdr3_aa: CSVVYAPSYEQYF

j_call: TRBJ2-1
clone_size: few
v_call: TRBV5-1
cdr3_aa: CASSLEGEGEQFF

j_call: TRBJ2-1
clone_size: many
v_call: TRBV20-1
cdr3_aa: CSARPGTSGGDEQFF

j_call: TRBJ2-1
clone_size: many
v_call: TRBV3-1
cdr3_aa: CASSQAAGGAYNEQFF

j_call: TRBJ2-3
clone_size: many
v_call: TRBV30
cdr3_aa: CAWTAGRVVADTQYF

j_call: TRBJ1-2
clone_size: -
v_call: TRBV3-1
cdr3_aa: CASSHGHLNYGYTF

j_call: TRBJ2-5
clone_size: -
v_call: TRBV5-1
cdr3_aa: CASSLGRGPETQYF

j_call: TRBJ1-5
clone_size: -
v_call: TRBV6-1
cdr3_aa: CASSEAVRRGHQPQHF

j_call: TRBJ1-3
clone_size: -
v_call: TRBV12-3/TRBV12-4
cdr3_aa: CASSPNRGKSSGNTIYF

j_call: TRBJ2-1
clone_size: many
v_call: TRBV28
cdr3_aa: CASSSGQGVTSWEQFF

j_call: TRBJ1-2
clone_size: many
v_call: TRBV30
cdr3_aa: CAWSDHMSGGYGYTF

j_call: TRBJ1-1
clone_size: many
v_call: TRBV12-3/TRBV12-4
cdr3_aa: CASTPSGRGRGTEAFF

j_call: TRBJ1-3
clone_size: -
v_call: TRBV11-2
cdr3_aa: CASSQTKTGFSGNTIYF

j_call: TRBJ1-6
clone_size: few
v_call: TRBV14
cdr3_aa: CASSHGNYNSPLHF

j_call: TRBJ1-3
clone_size: -
v_call: TRBV2
cdr3_aa: CASSDNRGGNTIYF

j_call: TRBJ2-3
clone_size: -
v_call: TRBV11-1
cdr3_aa: CASSLGGGYTDTQYF

j_call: TRBJ1-2
clone_size: -
v_call: TRBV7-9
cdr3_aa: CASSLPPGQGYTF

j_call: TRBJ1-5
clone_size: few
v_call: TRBV13
cdr3_aa: CASSLSRARNNQSQHF

j_call: TRBJ2-2
clone_size: few
v_call: TRBV2
cdr3_aa: CASRDPGELFF

j_call: TRBJ2-5
clone_size: few
v_call: TRBV15
cdr3_aa: CATSRDGDLRETQYF

j_call: TRBJ1-6
clone_size: many
v_call: TRBV12-3/TRBV12-4
cdr3_aa: CASSFGQENSPLHF

j_call: TRBJ1-2
clone_size: many
v_call: TRBV30
cdr3_aa: CAWSGGGRYTF

j_call: TRBJ2-3
clone_size: -
v_call: TRBV7-3
cdr3_aa: CASSLAGGRRDTQYF